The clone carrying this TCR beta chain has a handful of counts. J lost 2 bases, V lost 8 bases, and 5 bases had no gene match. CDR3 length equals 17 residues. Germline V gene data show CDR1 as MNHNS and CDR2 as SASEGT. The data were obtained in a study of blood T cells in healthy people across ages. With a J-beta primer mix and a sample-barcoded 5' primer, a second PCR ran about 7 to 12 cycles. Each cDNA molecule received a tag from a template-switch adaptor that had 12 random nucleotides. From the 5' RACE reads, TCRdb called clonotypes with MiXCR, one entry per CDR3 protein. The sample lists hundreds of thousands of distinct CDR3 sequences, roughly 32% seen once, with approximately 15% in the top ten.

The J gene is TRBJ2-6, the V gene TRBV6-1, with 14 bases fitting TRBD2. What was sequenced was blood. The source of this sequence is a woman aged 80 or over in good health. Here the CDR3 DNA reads TGTGCCAGCCAGCGACTAGCGGGGGGGCCTGGGGCCAACGTCCTGACTTTC. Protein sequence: CASQRLAGGPGANVLTF.